Below, one T cell receptor (beta chain) is given with its context. Its antigen is still unknown. Sequencing ends 3 residues short of the CDR3 end; the germline J gene provides the rest. Libraries were prepared by immunoSEQ multiplex PCR; TCRdb keeps only in-frame clonotypes and omits some of them. The repertoire table contains more than 20,000 clones. CDR3 length: 13 residues. With 4 bases removed from V and 0 bases from J, the gap between germline ends came to 7 bases. Germline assignment: CDR1 SNHLY and CDR2 FYNNEI. The data derive from a study of T cells in women clearing cervical HPV infection. Turning to the study itself: Case blood was drawn when the lesion was first found; control blood after infection became undetectable.

General observations from the study: CIN3+ cases had significantly higher TCR repertoire richness than controls, but evenness did not differ. It is unknown whether associations predate infection; no effector/memory or HPV-specific sorting.

The TCR originated in a woman aged 18 to 75 with a cervical HPV16 infection that either progressed to CIN3+ or cleared (not recorded which). This chain joins TRBV2 and TRBJ2-7; D possibly corresponds to TRBD1 (6 bases). Specimen: blood buffy coat. CDR3 protein: CASSGGHSYEQYF. CDR3 DNA, as far as it was read: TGTGCCAGCAGTGGGGGGCACTCCTACGAG.